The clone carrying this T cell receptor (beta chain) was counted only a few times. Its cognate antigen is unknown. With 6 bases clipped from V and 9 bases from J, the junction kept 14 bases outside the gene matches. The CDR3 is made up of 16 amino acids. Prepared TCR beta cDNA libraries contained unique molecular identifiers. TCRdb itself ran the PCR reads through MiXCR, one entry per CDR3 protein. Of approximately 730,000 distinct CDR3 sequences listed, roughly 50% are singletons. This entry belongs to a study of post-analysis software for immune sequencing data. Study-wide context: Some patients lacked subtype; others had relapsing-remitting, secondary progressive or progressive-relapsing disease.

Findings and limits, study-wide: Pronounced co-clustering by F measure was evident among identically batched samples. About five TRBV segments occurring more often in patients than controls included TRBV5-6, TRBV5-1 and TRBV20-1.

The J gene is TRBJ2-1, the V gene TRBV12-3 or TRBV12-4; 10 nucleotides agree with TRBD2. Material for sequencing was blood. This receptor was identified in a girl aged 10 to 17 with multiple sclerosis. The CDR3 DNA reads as TGTGCCAGCAGCCAAATATCTAGCGGGAGTTCGGGTGAGCAGTTCTTC. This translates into CASSQISSGSSGEQFF.